The clone carrying this TCR beta chain was counted a few times. What it binds is not known. CDR3 length: 15 amino acids. Trimming cost V 5 bases and J 6 bases, with 19 bases left between them. Germline V CDR1 and CDR2: LGHDT, YNNKEL (reference sequence). TCRdb reprocessed the 5' RACE reads with MiXCR, giving one entry per CDR3 protein. The sample consists of hundreds of thousands of distinct CDR3 sequences, less than 7% of them appearing once. This sample was taken from a study of identical twins. Study-wide results and caveats: Weaker excess sharing between twins was seen in beta out-of-frame sequences.

This TCR came from a man between 18 and 35 years old in good health. The sample comprised naive T cells sorted from blood. The chain has TRBV3-1 and TRBJ1-1; D is perhaps TRBD1 (5 bases). The CDR3 loop is CASSERSIRGSEAFF. The CDR3 DNA is TGTGCCAGCAGCGAAAGAAGTATACGGGGCTCTGAAGCTTTCTTT.